These T cell receptor beta chains were read from a single sample in a study of blood T cell repertoires in COVID-19. Sequenced by immunoSEQ multiplex PCR; TCRdb stores in-frame clones only, minus some. The data contain fewer than 150,000 clones, approximately 80% of them singletons. The sequenced sample consisted of peripheral blood. The receptor source for this set is a woman over 75 in a cohort sampled during active or convalescent COVID-19. CDR3s include the opening cysteine and the closing phenylalanine or tryptophan. A D gene is named only where the DNA matches it firmly. For some rows the clone size is stated as once, few or many, or as a class when expanded; others skip it.

D,size,J,V,CDR3,DNA
-,-,TRBJ1-1,TRBV5-1,CASSWTPNTEAFF,TGCGCCAGCAGCTGGACACCGAACACTGAAGCTTTCTTT
-,-,TRBJ1-1,TRBV15,CATVPGSSNTEAFF,TGTGCCACCGTTCCAGGGTCCTCTAACACTGAAGCTTTCTTT
-,-,TRBJ1-2,TRBV20-1,CSARGGLDYTF,TGCAGTGCTAGAGGGGGCCTCGACTACACCTTC
TRBD1,few,TRBJ1-2,TRBV10-2,CASSARQGDYGYTF,TGCGCCAGCAGTGCGAGACAGGGGGACTATGGCTACACCTTC
-,-,TRBJ1-2,TRBV19,CASSIHTGDNYGYTF,TGTGCCAGTAGTATACATACCGGGGATAACTATGGCTACACCTTC
TRBD1,-,TRBJ2-5,TRBV7-2,CASSSRTGGAETQYF,TGTGCCAGCAGCTCGAGGACAGGGGGCGCGGAGACCCAGTACTTC
TRBD2,-,TRBJ2-3,TRBV12-3/TRBV12-4,CANSGGSTDTQYF,TGTGCCAACAGCGGGGGGAGCACAGATACGCAGTATTTT
-,-,TRBJ1-4,TRBV19,CASSIRGASEKLFF,TGTGCCAGTAGTATACGGGGGGCGTCTGAAAAACTGTTTTTT
TRBD1,-,TRBJ1-1,TRBV7-9,CASKSQGARKSEAFF,TGTGCCAGCAAATCTCAGGGGGCGCGTAAGTCTGAAGCTTTCTTT
-,-,TRBJ1-2,TRBV11-2,CASSQRQVIVLDYGYTF,TGTGCCAGCAGCCAACGACAGGTTATTGTACTTGACTATGGCTACACCTTC
-,-,TRBJ2-1,TRBV23-1,CASSQRKRDSQRLNEQFF,TGCGCCAGCAGTCAACGAAAACGAGACAGTCAGCGTTTGAATGAGCAGTTCTTC
TRBD2,-,TRBJ2-3,TRBV5-1,CASSFPSLSGGLSTDTQYF,TGCGCCAGCAGCTTCCCCAGCCTAAGCGGGGGCCTGAGCACAGATACGCAGTATTTT
TRBD1,-,TRBJ1-5,TRBV7-2,CASSPGTGGVLSNQPQHF,TGTGCCAGCAGTCCCGGGACAGGGGGCGTTTTGAGCAATCAGCCCCAGCATTTT
TRBD1,-,TRBJ1-5,TRBV19,CASSRQGGQPQHF,TGTGCCAGTAGTCGACAGGGGGGTCAGCCCCAGCATTTT
-,-,TRBJ1-2,TRBV27,CASSLYFRGAHYGYTF,TGTGCCAGCAGTTTATATTTCCGGGGGGCCCACTATGGCTACACCTTC
-,-,TRBJ1-2,TRBV28,CASGLPYGYTF,TGTGCCAGCGGACTTCCCTATGGCTACACCTTC
-,few,TRBJ2-3,TRBV5-1,CASSLAVKYTQYF,TGCGCCAGCAGCTTGGCGGTTAAGTATACGCAGTATTTT
-,-,TRBJ2-3,TRBV6-2/TRBV6-3,CASSYRQVGTDTQYF,TGTGCCAGCAGTTACAGACAGGTGGGCACAGATACGCAGTATTTT
TRBD1,few,TRBJ1-5,TRBV4-1,CASSHITTAGGDQPQHF,TGCGCCAGCAGCCACATAACGACCGCAGGGGGCGATCAGCCCCAGCATTTT
-,-,TRBJ1-2,TRBV7-8,CASSWAFGESYGYTF,TGTGCCAGCAGCTGGGCGTTTGGGGAGTCCTATGGCTACACCTTC
-,-,TRBJ2-5,TRBV3-1/TRBV3-2,CASSPSGVGAETQYF,TGTGCCAGCAGCCCCTCCGGGGTGGGAGCAGAGACCCAGTACTTC
-,-,TRBJ2-5,TRBV18,CASSPYAMGGQETQYF,TGTGCCAGCTCACCTTACGCGATGGGGGGCCAAGAGACCCAGTACTTC
-,-,TRBJ2-6,TRBV7-6,CASSLVSSGANVLTF,TGTGCCAGCAGCTTAGTCAGCTCTGGGGCCAACGTCCTGACTTTC
-,-,TRBJ2-2,TRBV18,CASSPKSTGTNTGELFF,TGTGCCAGCTCACCGAAGTCAACAGGCACGAACACCGGGGAGCTGTTTTTT
TRBD1,-,TRBJ2-7,TRBV5-4,CASRRPGQLAWYF,TGTGCCAGCAGGCGACCGGGACAGCTTGCTTGGTACTTC
TRBD1,few,TRBJ1-4,TRBV4-1,CASSQRRVDRGWKLFF,TGCGCCAGCAGCCAACGGAGAGTGGACAGGGGGTGGAAACTGTTTTTT
-,-,TRBJ1-2,TRBV12-3/TRBV12-4,CASRRTRGYGYTF,TGTGCCAGCAGGCGGACTCGGGGCTATGGCTACACCTTC
-,-,TRBJ2-2,TRBV6-5,CASRKTANTGELFF,TGTGCCAGCAGGAAGACTGCGAACACCGGGGAGCTGTTTTTT
TRBD1,-,TRBJ1-6,TRBV7-9,CASSLVGTDSPLHF,TGTGCCAGCAGCTTAGTGGGGACAGACTCACCCCTCCACTTT